These T cell receptor beta chains were read from a single sample in a study of cytomegalovirus exposure and HLA in healthy donors. This table comes from immunoSEQ multiplex PCR, and its TCRdb copy is limited to in-frame clones, with some not included. The sample contains some 200,000 clones, more than 75% of which appear only once. Sequencing input: PBMCs. The receptor source for this set is a woman younger than 30 in good health and CMV-seronegative. Both conserved end residues are part of each CDR3. D genes are given only for firm matches. Only part of the rows carry a size: once, few, many, or a class if the clone is expanded.

TRBV21-1	NA	NA	TRBJ1-5	TGTGCCAGCAGCAAATCCGGGACAGGGATCCCCGATAGCAATCAGCCCCAGCATTTT	CASSKSGTGIPDSNQPQHF
TRBV6-1	NA	NA	TRBJ2-7	TGTGCCAGCAGTGAATTCTACGGGCAGTACTTC	CASSEFYGQYF
TRBV28	NA	TRBD2	TRBJ2-1	TGTGCCAGCAGTTTACCGGGACTAGCGGGAGGGAACAATGAGCAGTTCTTC	CASSLPGLAGGNNEQFF
TRBV6-1	NA	TRBD1	TRBJ1-4	TGTGCCAGCAGTGATCCGGGACAGGGGGCCCTTAATGAAAAACTGTTTTTT	CASSDPGQGALNEKLFF
TRBV18	NA	NA	TRBJ1-3	TGTGCCAGCTCCCCGGGCGGGGGCCCAAGCTCTGGAAACACCATATATTTT	CASSPGGGPSSGNTIYF
TRBV27	NA	TRBD2	TRBJ2-7	TGTGCCAGCAGTTTATCTAGCGGGCCCTGGGAGCAGTACTTC	CASSLSSGPWEQYF
TRBV4-2	NA	TRBD2	TRBJ2-7	TGTGCCAGCAGCCAAGAAACGGGGGGGTCCTACGAGCAGTACTTC	CASSQETGGSYEQYF
TRBV15	NA	TRBD2	TRBJ2-3	TGTGCCACCAGCAAGCGGGACACAGATACGCAGTATTTT	CATSKRDTDTQYF
TRBV7-3	NA	NA	TRBJ2-7	TGTGCCAGCAGCTTAACTCCCGGCTACGAGCAGTACTTC	CASSLTPGYEQYF
TRBV13	NA	NA	TRBJ2-5	TGTGCCAGCAGCGCACGGGGATTTCAAGAGACCCAGTACTTC	CASSARGFQETQYF
TRBV27	NA	TRBD2	TRBJ2-1	TGTGCCAGCAGTTTAGGACTAGCGGGACTCAATGAGCAGTTCTTC	CASSLGLAGLNEQFF
TRBV27	NA	TRBD2	TRBJ2-1	TGTGCCAGCAGTTGGGGGAGGGCCTCTGAGCAGTTCTTC	CASSWGRASEQFF
TRBV19	NA	TRBD2	TRBJ2-7	TGTGCCAGTAGCCCTTTTAAGGGGCTGGGACTAGCGGGGGGCTACGAGCAGTACTTC	CASSPFKGLGLAGGYEQYF
TRBV7-9	NA	TRBD1	TRBJ2-5	TGTGCCAGCAGCTTAGGAGCGGACAGGGGGTACCAAGAGACCCAGTACTTC	CASSLGADRGYQETQYF
TRBV27	few	TRBD2	TRBJ2-7	TGTGCCAGCAGTTTAGCGAGCGGGACTTCCTACGAGCAGTACTTC	CASSLASGTSYEQYF
TRBV5-1	NA	NA	TRBJ2-3	TGCGCCAGCAGCTTCTCTTCAGGCACAGATACGCAGTATTTT	CASSFSSGTDTQYF
TRBV5-1	NA	NA	TRBJ2-3	TGCGCCAGCAGGCTCGGGAGCACAGATACGCAGTATTTT	CASRLGSTDTQYF
TRBV28	NA	TRBD2	TRBJ2-7	TGTGCCAGCAGCCCATTAGCGGGAGCCCCGGGTCACGAGCAGTACTTC	CASSPLAGAPGHEQYF
TRBV30	few	NA	TRBJ2-3	TGTGCCTGGATCGCAGATACGCAGTATTTT	CAWIADTQYF
TRBV6-1	NA	TRBD1	TRBJ1-1	TGTGCCAGCAGTAGGGACAGGGGAGCCACTGAAGCTTTCTTT	CASSRDRGATEAFF
TRBV6-6	few	NA	TRBJ2-7	TGTGCCAGCAGTTCCAGATACGAGCAGTACTTC	CASSSRYEQYF
TRBV6-1	NA	TRBD1	TRBJ2-7	TGTGCCAGCAGTGAGTTAAGGGGGCGCATCCACGAGCAGTACTTC	CASSELRGRIHEQYF
TRBV5-1	NA	NA	TRBJ1-6	TGCGCCAGCAGCTTGAGTACGGGGGATAATTCACCCCTCCACTTT	CASSLSTGDNSPLHF
TRBV2	NA	TRBD2	TRBJ2-5	TGTGCCAGCAGGGGTGGGACTAGCGGCCAAGAGACCCAGTACTTC	CASRGGTSGQETQYF
TRBV28	NA	NA	TRBJ2-7	TGTGCCAGCAGGGAGGCAGGTAGTAAGTACGAGCAGTACTTC	CASREAGSKYEQYF
TRBV19	NA	NA	TRBJ1-1	TGTGCCAGTAGTATAGATCACGGAGCGGGTACTGAAGCTTTCTTT	CASSIDHGAGTEAFF
TRBV2	NA	NA	TRBJ1-4	TGTGCCAGCAGCGGAGGGAATAATGAAAAACTGTTTTTT	CASSGGNNEKLFF
TRBV6-6	NA	NA	TRBJ2-1	TGTGCCAGCAGTTACTCAACGGGCAATGAGCAGTTCTTC	CASSYSTGNEQFF
TRBV2	NA	TRBD2	TRBJ2-3	TGTGCCAGCAGAGGACTAGCGGGGGGGCCGGATACGCAGTATTTT	CASRGLAGGPDTQYF
TRBV7-2	NA	TRBD2	TRBJ2-2	TGTGCCAGCAGCTCGCAGCCGGCGGGGGGTAACACCGGGGAGCTGTTTTTT	CASSSQPAGGNTGELFF
TRBV27	NA	NA	TRBJ1-6	TGTGCCAGCAGTCAACTAAATTCACCCCTCCACTTT	CASSQLNSPLHF
TRBV5-8	NA	NA	TRBJ1-1	TGTGCCAGCAGCTTTATAGGGAGGAACACTGAAGCTTTCTTT	CASSFIGRNTEAFF
TRBV19	NA	NA	TRBJ2-1	TGTGCCAGTAGTATAGGCCTGACTAGGCCCGGTGTAGATGAGCAGTTCTTC	CASSIGLTRPGVDEQFF
TRBV29-1	NA	TRBD2	TRBJ2-7	TGCAGCGTTGAAGAGTTTCCCCCTAGCGGGGGGGCCAGCGAGCAGTACTTC	CSVEEFPPSGGASEQYF
TRBV2	NA	NA	TRBJ2-7	TGTGCCAGCAGTGTAAGCACCAATACCTACGAGCAGTACTTC	CASSVSTNTYEQYF
TRBV6-1	once	NA	TRBJ2-4	TGTGCCAGCAGTGAAGCAGGGGTGGCCAAAAACATTCAGTACTTC	CASSEAGVAKNIQYF
TRBV10-3	NA	TRBD1	TRBJ2-3	TGTGCCATCAGTGATTTGAGGCGGACAGGGCAAGGAGTGGAGACGCAGTATTTT	CAISDLRRTGQGVETQYF
TRBV4-2	NA	TRBD2	TRBJ2-1	TGTGCCAGCAGCCAACCCAGCGGGAGCAATGAGCAGTTCTTC	CASSQPSGSNEQFF
TRBV6-6	NA	NA	TRBJ2-7	TGTGCCAGCAGTTACTCGGAGGGGGGGTCCTACGAGCAGTACTTC	CASSYSEGGSYEQYF
TRBV28	NA	TRBD1	TRBJ2-7	TGTGCCAGCAGTTTCCCGGGGACAGGGAGTAGCGAGCAGTACTTC	CASSFPGTGSSEQYF
TRBV5-5	NA	NA	TRBJ1-1	TGTGCCAGCAGCTTCGGGGAAAACACTGAAGCTTTCTTT	CASSFGENTEAFF
TRBV5-1	NA	TRBD2	TRBJ2-2	TGCGCCAGCAGCTCCGAACTAGCGGGAGTTTTTACCGGGGAGCTGTTTTTT	CASSSELAGVFTGELFF
TRBV5-1	NA	TRBD2	TRBJ2-1	TGCGCCAGCAGCCCAGGGACTAGCGGTACGTGGAATGAGCAGTTCTTC	CASSPGTSGTWNEQFF
TRBV7-9	NA	TRBD2	TRBJ2-1	TGTGCCAGCAGCTCGATAGCGGGAGGGCTTAATGAGCAGTTCTTC	CASSSIAGGLNEQFF
TRBV5-1	NA	TRBD2	TRBJ2-7	TGCGCCAGCAGCACGAATAGCGGGACCCACGAGCAGTACTTC	CASSTNSGTHEQYF
TRBV28	NA	NA	TRBJ1-2	TGTGCCAGCAGTTTTTCCCCTTTTCTCTATGGCTACACCTTC	CASSFSPFLYGYTF
TRBV7-9	NA	TRBD1	TRBJ1-1	TGTGCCAGCAGCTCGACAGGGGGGAGGATGAACACTGAAGCTTTCTTT	CASSSTGGRMNTEAFF
TRBV30	NA	TRBD1	TRBJ1-2	TGTGCCTGGAGTATACAGGGGCGTGGGGGCTACACCTTC	CAWSIQGRGGYTF
TRBV28	NA	NA	TRBJ2-6	TGTGCCAGCAGTTTTCCGTCCTCTGGGGCCAACGTCCTGACTTTC	CASSFPSSGANVLTF
TRBV2	NA	NA	TRBJ2-1	TGTGCCAGCCATTTAGAGGGAACGCGGGACAATGAGCAGTTCTTC	CASHLEGTRDNEQFF
TRBV5-1	NA	TRBD2	TRBJ2-7	TGCGCCAGCAGCTCGAGGAGTAGCGGGGGGCCCTCGGGCTCCTACGAGCAGTACTTC	CASSSRSSGGPSGSYEQYF
TRBV25-1	NA	TRBD1	TRBJ1-2	TGTGCCAGCGCCGGACAGGGGGCATTTGGCTACACCTTC	CASAGQGAFGYTF
TRBV27	few	TRBD1	TRBJ1-5	TGTGCCAGCAGTATGGGGACAGGGGGCAATCAGCCCCAGCATTTT	CASSMGTGGNQPQHF
TRBV16	NA	TRBD1	TRBJ2-5	TGTGCCAGCACCGCCCGGACAGGGGAAGTGGAGACCCAGTACTTC	CASTARTGEVETQYF
TRBV7-2	few	NA	TRBJ2-5	TGTGCCAGCAGCTTAGCGGCATACCCAGGGGAGACCCAGTACTTC	CASSLAAYPGETQYF
TRBV10-1	few	NA	TRBJ1-1	TGCGCCAGCAGGCAGGGTCCGAACACTGAAGCTTTCTTT	CASRQGPNTEAFF